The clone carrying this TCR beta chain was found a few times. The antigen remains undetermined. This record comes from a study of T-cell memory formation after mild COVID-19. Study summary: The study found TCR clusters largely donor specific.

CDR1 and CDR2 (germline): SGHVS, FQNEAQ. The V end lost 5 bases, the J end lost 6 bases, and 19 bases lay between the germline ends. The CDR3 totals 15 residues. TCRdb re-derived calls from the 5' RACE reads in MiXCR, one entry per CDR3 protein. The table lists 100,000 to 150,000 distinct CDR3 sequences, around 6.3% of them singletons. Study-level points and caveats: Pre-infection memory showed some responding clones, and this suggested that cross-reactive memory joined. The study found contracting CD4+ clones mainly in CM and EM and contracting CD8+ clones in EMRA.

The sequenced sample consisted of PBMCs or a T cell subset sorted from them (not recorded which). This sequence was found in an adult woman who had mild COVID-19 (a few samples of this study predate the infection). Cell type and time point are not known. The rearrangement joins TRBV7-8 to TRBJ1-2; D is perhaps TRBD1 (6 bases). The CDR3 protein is CASSTIQGLVDGYTF. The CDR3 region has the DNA TGTGCCAGCAGCACTATTCAGGGGCTGGTGGATGGCTACACCTTC.